The clone carrying this T cell receptor (beta chain) was counted a few times. Antigen unknown. Oncomine TCR Beta short-read sequencing was applied to DNA from cultured CD4+ T cells. MiXCR was run by TCRdb on the PCR reads, yielding one entry per CDR3 protein. Among roughly 14,000 distinct CDR3 sequences listed, 35% to 50% were seen once. Germline V lookup: CDR1 MNHNS, CDR2 SASEGT. This CDR3 spans 14 amino acids. Trimming left V 7 bases short and J 6 bases short, with 19 bases between. The data are from a study of vaccination and CD4 T cells after COVID-19. Study-level background: According to the study, participants were given two doses of BNT162b2 or mRNA-1273 vaccine.

Described treatment: approximately 9-day PBMC culture with coronavirus spike peptide pools or control peptides (ViraFEST assay). Sequencing was done on a sample of CD4+ T cells from blood, cultured in vitro. This sequence was found in a human donor who had recovered from COVID-19. This chain links TRBV6-1 with TRBJ2-7, with D unclear. In DNA, the CDR3 is TGTGCCAGCATGTTAACTTTGAGTAGTGGCGAGCAGTACTTC. Translated: CASMLTLSSGEQYF.